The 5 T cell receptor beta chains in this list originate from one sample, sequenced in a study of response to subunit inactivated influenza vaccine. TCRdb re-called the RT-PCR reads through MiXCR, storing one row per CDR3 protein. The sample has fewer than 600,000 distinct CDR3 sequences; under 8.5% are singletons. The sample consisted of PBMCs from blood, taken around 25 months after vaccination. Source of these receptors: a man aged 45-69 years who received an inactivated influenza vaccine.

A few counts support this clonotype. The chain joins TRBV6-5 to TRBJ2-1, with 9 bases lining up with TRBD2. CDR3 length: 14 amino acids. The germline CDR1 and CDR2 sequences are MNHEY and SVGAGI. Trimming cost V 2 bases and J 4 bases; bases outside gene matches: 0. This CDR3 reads CASSYTSGYNEQFF. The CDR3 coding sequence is TGTGCCAGCAGTTACACTAGCGGGTACAATGAGCAGTTCTTC.

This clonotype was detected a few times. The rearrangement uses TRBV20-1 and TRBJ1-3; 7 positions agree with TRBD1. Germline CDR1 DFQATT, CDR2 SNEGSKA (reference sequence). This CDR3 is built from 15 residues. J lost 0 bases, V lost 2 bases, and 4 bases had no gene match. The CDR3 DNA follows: TGCAGTGCTAGATTCACAGGGGACTCTGGAAACACCATATATTTT. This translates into CSARFTGDSGNTIYF.

The CDR3 loop is CASSQRVGNEQFF. CDR3 DNA: TGCGCCAGCAGCCAAAGGGTTGGCAATGAGCAGTTCTTC. The chain joins TRBV4-3 to TRBJ2-1; D not resolved. The V end lost 2 bases, the J end lost 6 bases, and 8 bases lay between the germline ends. This CDR3 spans 13 amino acids. Germline V gene sequence: CDR1 LGHNA, CDR2 YSLEER.

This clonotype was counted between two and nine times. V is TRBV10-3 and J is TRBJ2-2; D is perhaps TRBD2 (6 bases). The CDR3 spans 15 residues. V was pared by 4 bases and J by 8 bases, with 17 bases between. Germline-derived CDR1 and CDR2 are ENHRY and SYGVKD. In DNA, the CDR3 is TGTGCCATCAGTGGGTCTCCAGGGAGGTCAGGGGAGCTGTTTTTT. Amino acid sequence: CAISGSPGRSGELFF.

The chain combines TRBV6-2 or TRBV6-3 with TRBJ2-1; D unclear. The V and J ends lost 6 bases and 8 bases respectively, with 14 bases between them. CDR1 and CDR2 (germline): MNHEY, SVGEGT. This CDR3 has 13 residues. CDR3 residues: CASSGRVSYEQFF. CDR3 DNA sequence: TGTGCCAGCAGCGGAAGAGTGAGCTATGAGCAGTTCTTC.